These T cell receptor beta chains were read from a single sample in a study of shared clonotypes between healthy human individuals. Profiled with immunoSEQ multiplex PCR; TCRdb holds only in-frame clones, not every one. The sample shows 1.5 million to 1.9 million clones, about 98% of them seen only once. Material for sequencing was naive CD4+ T cells sorted from blood. The receptors here all came from a man aged 30-40 years in good health. Both conserved end residues are part of each CDR3. D genes are given only for firm matches. The size field is filled for only some rows; it gives once, few, many or a size class.

D	V	J	size	CDR3	DNA
TRBD2	TRBV6-1	TRBJ2-2	NA	CASSELAGGTGELFF	TGTGCCAGCAGTGAACTAGCGGGAGGAACCGGGGAGCTGTTTTTT
TRBD1	TRBV11-2	TRBJ2-1	NA	CASSLEGTVYNEQFF	TGTGCCAGCAGCTTAGAAGGGACAGTTTACAATGAGCAGTTCTTC
TRBD2	TRBV9	TRBJ2-3	NA	CASSPIAGPGTDTQYF	TGTGCCAGCAGCCCCATAGCGGGACCCGGCACAGATACGCAGTATTTT
NA	TRBV11-2	TRBJ1-1	NA	CASSLAGGSTEAFF	TGTGCCAGCAGCTTAGCGGGGGGGAGCACTGAAGCTTTCTTT
NA	TRBV6-6	TRBJ1-2	NA	CASSYPFAGFGYTF	TGTGCCAGCAGTTACCCCTTCGCAGGTTTTGGCTACACCTTC
NA	TRBV9	TRBJ1-2	NA	CASSVAGGGVYGYTF	TGTGCCAGCAGCGTAGCCGGGGGCGGGGTGTATGGCTACACCTTC
NA	TRBV28	TRBJ2-2	once	CASSSLGGGPGELFF	TGTGCCAGCAGTTCCCTAGGAGGAGGGCCCGGGGAGCTGTTTTTT
TRBD2	TRBV27	TRBJ2-7	NA	CASSTRLAGAYEQYF	TGTGCCAGCAGTACCCGACTAGCGGGCGCCTACGAGCAGTACTTC
NA	TRBV14	TRBJ2-6	NA	CASSQVVGSNVLTF	TGTGCCAGCAGCCAAGTTGTAGGGTCCAACGTCCTGACTTTC
NA	TRBV20-1	TRBJ2-7	once	CSATQVNEQYF	TGCAGTGCTACACAGGTAAACGAGCAGTACTTC